This note documents a single T cell receptor (beta chain) sequence. The data were obtained in a study of control samples from healthy donors and cancer patients. Produced via immunoSEQ multiplex PCR; TCRdb's table is partial and in-frame only. The sample holds around 150,000 clones; roughly 94% are singletons and the top ten take about 8.5%. The germline V gene has CDR1 WNHNN and CDR2 SYGVQD (reference sequence). The length of the CDR3 is 17 residues. With 5 bases clipped from V and 7 bases from J, the junction kept 14 bases outside the gene matches. The sample taken for sequencing was blood. The TCR comes from a woman aged 40-49 years in good health. The chain is built from TRBV10-1 and TRBJ2-1, with 10 bases aligning to TRBD2. The CDR3, as DNA: TGCGCCAGCAGTCTCTTCCCGGGCAGCGGGAGGGGGAATGAGCAGTTCTTC. Translated: CASSLFPGSGRGNEQFF.